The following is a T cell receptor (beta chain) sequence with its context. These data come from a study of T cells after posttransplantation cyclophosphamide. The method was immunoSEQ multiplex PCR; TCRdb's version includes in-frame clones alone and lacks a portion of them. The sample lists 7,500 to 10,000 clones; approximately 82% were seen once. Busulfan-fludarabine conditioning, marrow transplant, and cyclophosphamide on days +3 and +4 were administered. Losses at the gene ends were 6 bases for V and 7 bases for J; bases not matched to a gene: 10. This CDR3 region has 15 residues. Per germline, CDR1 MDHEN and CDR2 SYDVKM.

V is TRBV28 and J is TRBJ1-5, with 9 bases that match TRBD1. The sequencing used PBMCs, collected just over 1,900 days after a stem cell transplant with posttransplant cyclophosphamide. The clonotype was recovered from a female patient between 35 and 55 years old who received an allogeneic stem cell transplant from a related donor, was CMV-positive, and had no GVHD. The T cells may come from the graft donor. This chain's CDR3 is CASRNRDRVGQPQHF. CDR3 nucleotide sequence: TGTGCCAGCAGAAACCGGGACAGGGTAGGACAGCCCCAGCATTTT.